Each of the 7 T cell receptor beta chains below was sequenced from the same sample in a study of monozygotic twins with inflammatory bowel disease. TCRdb reworked the 5' RACE reads into one entry per CDR3 protein, no DNA. In all, the sample yields under 200,000 distinct CDR3 sequences. Sequenced sample: blood. These receptors all come from a human donor with ulcerative colitis or Crohn's disease, or a healthy co-twin of an affected twin (not recorded which).

The J gene is TRBJ2-2, the V gene TRBV7-8; TCRdb indicates TRBD2, and absent DNA this call remains unverified. CDR3 length equals 17 residues. The V gene's germline CDR1 is SGHVS and CDR2 FQNEAQ. CDR3 in amino acids: CASSPRTGTTHTGELFF.

V usage is TRBV25-1 and J usage is TRBJ2-5; TCRdb's D gene call, TRBD2, goes unchecked for lack of DNA. CDR3 length: 15 residues. Germline-derived CDR1 and CDR2 are MGHDK and SYGVNS. The CDR3: CASSRPTSGKETQYF.

The rearrangement links TRBV19 to TRBJ1-4. This CDR3 has 14 residues. Germline CDR1 LNHDA, CDR2 SQIVND (reference sequence). CDR3 region: CASSILAVGEKLFF.

V is TRBV28 and J is TRBJ2-1; with no DNA, the TCRdb D assignment of TRBD1 cannot be verified. Germline loops: CDR1 MDHEN, CDR2 SYDVKM. This CDR3 has 16 residues. The CDR3 protein is CASSFPQRVRYNEQFF.

CDR3 protein: CSAFQGDRGGYEQYF. The chain combines TRBV20-1 with TRBJ2-7; as DNA is missing, the TRBD1 call by TCRdb cannot be tested. This CDR3 has 15 residues. The germline gives CDR1 DFQATT, CDR2 SNEGSKA (reference sequence).

The chain has TRBV5-1 and TRBJ2-1; TCRdb proposes TRBD2, but this gene call is untestable without DNA. Looked up from germline, CDR1 is SGHRS and CDR2 is YFSETQ. This CDR3 comprises 14 residues. The CDR3 loop reads CAARAGTSTYEQFF.

The J gene is TRBJ1-4, the V gene TRBV12-3 or TRBV12-4; TCRdb's assignment of TRBD1 cannot be checked, as there is no DNA. The CDR3 runs 14 residues. The CDR3 region is CASKTGPTNEKLFF.